This TCR beta chain was captured in a study of blood T cell repertoires in COVID-19. Study as a whole: Specimens from acute and convalescent COVID-19 originated in the United States, Italy and Spain. Sources were T cells, B-cell-depleted T cells, or PBMCs; the material itself was cDNA or gDNA.

Under the authors' procedure: Using reference gene primer amplification, nucleated cell counts were estimated. The assay was immunoSEQ multiplex PCR, and TCRdb's table has in-frame clones only and misses some. V and J calls and clone size are those listed in that table; D and trimming were worked out from the DNA. The repertoire holds hundreds of thousands of clones, with about 90% as singletons. The sequenced sample was peripheral blood. The sequence was collected from a woman aged 50 to 65 with acute or convalescent COVID-19.

The CDR3, as DNA: TGTGCCAGCAGCTTAGGAGCAGGGGCTGACGAGCAGTACTTC. It specifies CASSLGAGADEQYF. V usage is TRBV7-2 and J usage is TRBJ2-7; maybe TRBD1 (6 bases). This CDR3 contains 14 residues. Trimming cost V 1 base and J 5 bases, with 12 bases left between them. Germline CDR1 SGHTA, CDR2 FQGNSA.